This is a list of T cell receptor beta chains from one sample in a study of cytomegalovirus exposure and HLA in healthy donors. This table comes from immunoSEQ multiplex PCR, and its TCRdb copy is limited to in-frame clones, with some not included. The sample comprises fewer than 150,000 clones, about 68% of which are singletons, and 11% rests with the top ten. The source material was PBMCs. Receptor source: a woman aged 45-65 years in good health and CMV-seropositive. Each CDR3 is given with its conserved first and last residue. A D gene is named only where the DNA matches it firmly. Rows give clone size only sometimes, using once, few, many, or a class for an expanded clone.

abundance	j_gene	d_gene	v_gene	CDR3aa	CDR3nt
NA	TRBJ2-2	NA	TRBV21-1	CASTSYTGAVF	TGTGCCAGCACGAGCTACACCGGAGCTGTTTTT
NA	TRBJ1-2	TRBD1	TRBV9	CASSVDRTGSGYTF	TGTGCCAGCAGCGTGGACCGGACAGGGAGCGGCTACACCTTC
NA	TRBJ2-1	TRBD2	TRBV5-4	CASSKGTSHEQFF	TGTGCCAGCAGCAAAGGGACTAGCCATGAGCAGTTCTTC
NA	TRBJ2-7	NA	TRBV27	CASSLNGNEQYF	TGTGCCAGCAGTTTAAACGGGAACGAGCAGTACTTC
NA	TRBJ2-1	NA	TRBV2	CASSEEPGYNEQFF	TGTGCCAGCAGTGAAGAGCCTGGTTACAATGAGCAGTTCTTC
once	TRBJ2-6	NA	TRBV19	CASSMSGAGANVLTF	TGTGCCAGTAGTATGTCAGGGGCAGGGGCCAACGTCCTGACTTTC
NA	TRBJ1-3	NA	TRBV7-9	CASSLVSGTTQNTIYF	TGTGCCAGCAGCTTAGTTTCCGGGACAACCCAAAACACCATATATTTT
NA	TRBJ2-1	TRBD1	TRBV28	CASSYPALGQGGYNEQFF	TGTGCCAGCAGTTACCCCGCCTTGGGACAGGGAGGCTACAATGAGCAGTTCTTC
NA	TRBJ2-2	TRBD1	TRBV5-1	CASSLGDRDAGELFF	TGCGCCAGCAGCTTGGGGGACAGGGACGCCGGGGAGCTGTTTTTT
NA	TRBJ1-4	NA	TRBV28	CASSLSGNEKLFF	TGTGCCAGCAGTTTATCGGGTAATGAAAAACTGTTTTTT
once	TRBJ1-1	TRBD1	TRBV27	CASSSPGQGNTEAFF	TGTGCCAGCAGTTCTCCGGGACAGGGGAACACTGAAGCTTTCTTT
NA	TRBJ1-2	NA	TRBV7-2	CASSKLGGARGYTF	TGTGCCAGCAGCAAATTGGGGGGGGCCCGCGGCTACACCTTC
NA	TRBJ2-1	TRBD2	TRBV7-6	CASSSVAGGQDNEQFF	TGTGCCAGCAGCTCCGTAGCGGGGGGGCAGGACAATGAGCAGTTCTTC
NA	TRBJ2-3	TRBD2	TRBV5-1	CASSLEREGTDTQYF	TGCGCCAGCAGCTTGGAAAGGGAGGGCACCGATACGCAGTATTTT
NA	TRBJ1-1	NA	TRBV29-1	CSVVSTEAFF	TGCAGCGTTGTGAGCACTGAAGCTTTCTTT
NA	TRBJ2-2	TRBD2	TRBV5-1	CASSLGTSANTGELFF	TGCGCCAGCAGCTTGGGGACTAGCGCTAACACCGGGGAGCTGTTTTTT
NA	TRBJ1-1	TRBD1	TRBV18	CASSDRGGTEAFF	TGTGCCAGCTCCGACAGGGGAGGAACTGAAGCTTTCTTT
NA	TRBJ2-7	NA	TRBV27	CASSPTTSGRLEQYF	TGTGCCAGCAGTCCAACCACCTCAGGGAGGCTCGAGCAGTACTTC
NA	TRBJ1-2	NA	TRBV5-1	CASSDSVPSSYGYTF	TGCGCCAGCAGCGACAGCGTACCCTCCAGCTATGGCTACACCTTC
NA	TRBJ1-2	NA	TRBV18	CASSPYTDNTGYTF	TGTGCCAGCTCACCATACACCGATAACACTGGCTACACCTTC
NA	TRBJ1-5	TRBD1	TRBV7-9	CASSFGDSSNQPQHF	TGTGCCAGCAGCTTTGGGGACAGTAGCAATCAGCCCCAGCATTTT
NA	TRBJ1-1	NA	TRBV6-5	CASSPSGSTNTEAFF	TGTGCCAGCAGTCCCTCTGGCAGTACGAACACTGAAGCTTTCTTT
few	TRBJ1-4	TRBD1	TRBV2	CASVGQGIGGGEKLFF	TGTGCCAGCGTGGGACAGGGCATCGGGGGGGGTGAAAAACTGTTTTTT
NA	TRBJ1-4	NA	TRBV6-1	CASNMGLRNEKLFF	TGTGCCAGCAATATGGGACTGCGTAATGAAAAACTGTTTTTT
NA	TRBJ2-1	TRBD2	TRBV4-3	CASSATSGPYNEQFF	TGCGCCAGCAGCGCAACTAGCGGGCCCTACAATGAGCAGTTCTTC
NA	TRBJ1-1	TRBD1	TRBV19	CASSLTGQGNTEAFF	TGTGCCAGTAGTCTCACCGGACAGGGGAACACTGAAGCTTTCTTT
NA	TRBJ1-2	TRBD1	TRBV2	CASRDRSLTNYGYTF	TGTGCCAGCAGGGACAGGAGCCTGACTAACTATGGCTACACCTTC
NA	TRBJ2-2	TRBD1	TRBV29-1	CSVKSGTGSTGELFF	TGCAGCGTAAAATCCGGGACAGGGTCCACCGGGGAGCTGTTTTTT
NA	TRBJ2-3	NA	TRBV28	CASSSPGSVSTDTQYF	TGTGCCAGCAGTTCCCCCGGTAGTGTAAGCACAGATACGCAGTATTTT
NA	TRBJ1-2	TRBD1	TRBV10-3	CAISPNERQGFYGYTF	TGTGCCATCAGTCCTAACGAGAGACAGGGGTTTTATGGCTACACCTTC
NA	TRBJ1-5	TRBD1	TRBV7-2	CASSLGPDRVSQPQHF	TGTGCCAGCAGCTTAGGTCCGGACAGGGTTAGTCAGCCCCAGCATTTT
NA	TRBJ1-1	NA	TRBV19	CASSIGNGVYDTEAFF	TGTGCCAGTAGTATCGGTAATGGAGTATATGACACTGAAGCTTTCTTT
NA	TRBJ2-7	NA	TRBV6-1	CASSQGLRYEQYF	TGTGCCAGCAGTCAAGGACTTCGCTACGAGCAGTACTTC
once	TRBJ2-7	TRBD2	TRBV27	CASESRGASGLYEQYF	TGTGCCAGCGAATCTCGAGGAGCTAGCGGACTCTACGAGCAGTACTTC
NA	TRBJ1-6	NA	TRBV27	CASSSTGFNSPLHF	TGTGCCAGCAGTTCGACAGGTTTTAATTCACCCCTCCACTTT
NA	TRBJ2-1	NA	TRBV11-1	CASSPRVGEQFF	TGTGCCAGCAGCCCCAGGGTTGGTGAGCAGTTCTTC
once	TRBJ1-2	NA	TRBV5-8	CASSSQEELGGYTF	TGTGCCAGCAGCTCGCAGGAGGAGCTAGGGGGCTACACCTTC
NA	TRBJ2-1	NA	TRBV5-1	CASSLDSGSSYNEQFF	TGCGCCAGCAGCTTGGATTCAGGTTCCTCCTACAATGAGCAGTTCTTC
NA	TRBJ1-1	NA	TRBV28	CGTIWGGGEAFF	TGTGGCACAATTTGGGGGGGCGGTGAAGCTTTCTTT
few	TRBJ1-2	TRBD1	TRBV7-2	CASSLASRQGSFGYTF	TGTGCCAGCAGCTTAGCCTCTCGACAGGGTTCGTTTGGCTACACCTTC